Detailed here is one T cell receptor beta chain. Its cognate antigen is unknown. The sample belongs to a study of OX40 agonist ivuxolimab in advanced cancers. Across the whole study: The study treated patients with ivuxolimab, an agonistic anti-OX40 (CD134) antibody.

Sampling times: baseline, cycle 4 day 1, cycle 7 day 1. General study results and limits: Some of the lowest clonal expansion was seen in partial responders at 0.1-3.0 mg/kg.

Germline-derived CDR1 and CDR2 are LNHNV and YYDKDF (reference sequence). This CDR3 is 16 amino acids long. Trimming removed 8 bases from V and 5 bases from J, with 22 bases in between. Clones were sequenced by immunoSEQ multiplex PCR, and TCRdb holds only the in-frame ones, with some missing. Here the sample spans about 77,000 clones, more than 80% being singletons. The chain carries TRBV15 and TRBJ2-1, with D possibly matching TRBD2 (7 bases). The material was CD4+ or CD8+ T cells sorted from blood, obtained in a trial of the OX40 agonist ivuxolimab. This TCR came from an adult with an advanced solid tumor such as melanoma, head and neck, liver or kidney cancer. CDR3 protein: CATALPGGRNDNEQFF. DNA of the CDR3: TGTGCCACCGCCCTACCCGGGGGGCGGAACGACAATGAGCAGTTCTTC.